Below are 8 T cell receptor beta chains sequenced from a single sample in a study of blood T cells in healthy people across ages. Together with a sample-barcoded 5' primer, a J-beta primer mix was included in a second PCR lasting roughly 6 to 12 cycles. TCRdb re-derived calls from the 5' RACE reads in MiXCR, one entry per CDR3 protein. The sample gives around 650,000 distinct CDR3 sequences, about 32% of which show up once; roughly 14% is in the top ten. The specimen sequenced was blood. Receptors were obtained from an elderly woman in good health.

V gene TRBV5-1 combines with J gene TRBJ2-5; 11 bases match TRBD2. J gave up 11 bases and V 4 bases, and 13 bases lay outside the gene matches. From germline, CDR1 is SGHRS and CDR2 YFSETQ. This CDR3 comprises 15 residues. The DNA for the CDR3 is TGCGCCAGCAGCATTAGCGGGGGGGCCTTGAATGAGCAGTACTTC. Its translation is CASSISGGALNEQYF.

About this clonotype: Since a much larger clone is just one base distant, this may be a read error. The J gene is TRBJ1-1, the V gene TRBV20-1, with a weak D call TRBD1 (6 bases). CDR3 length equals 14 residues. Germline V gene sequence: CDR1 DFQATT, CDR2 SNEGSKA (reference sequence). The chain's CDR3 is CSARAGRGNTEACF. In DNA, the CDR3 is TGCAGTGCTAGAGCCGGGAGGGGGAACACTGAAGCTTGCTTT.

This clonotype has more than one count but fewer than ten. The CDR3 reads CASSVVGTPGREQYF. For the CDR3, the DNA is TGTGCCAGCAGCGTAGTGGGGACACCAGGGCGGGAGCAGTACTTC. The V and J genes are TRBV9 and TRBJ2-7; a weak D match, TRBD1 (6 bases). The germline V gene encodes CDR1 SGDLS and CDR2 YYNGEE. With 0 bases removed from V and 7 bases from J, the gap between germline ends came to 17 bases. The CDR3 is 15 residues long.

Concerning this clonotype itself: The germline gene is not matched at one end of the junction; a read error may be the cause. DNA of the CDR3: TGTGCCAGCAGCTTAGAGTTCGGGGCAACTAATGAAAAACCGTTTTTT. Translating gives CASSLEFGATNEKPFF. The chain employs TRBV7-2 and TRBJ1-4, with D possibly matching TRBD1 (5 bases). Germline CDR1 SGHTA, CDR2 FQGNSA. This CDR3 has 16 amino acids. Supplemented by reference TRBV7-2 and TRBJ1-4, the full variable domain reads GAGVSQSPSNKVTEKGKDVELRCDPISGHTALYWYRQSLGQGLEFLIYFQGNSAPDKSGLPSDRFSAERTGGSVSTLTIQRTQQEDSAVYLCASSLEFGATNEKPFFGSGTQLSVL.

The V and J genes are TRBV20-1 and TRBJ1-5; D is perhaps TRBD1 (5 bases). With 0 bases removed from V and 1 base from J, the gap between germline ends came to 13 bases. The CDR3 extends over 16 amino acids. Germline values: CDR1 DFQATT, CDR2 SNEGSKA (reference sequence). CDR3 coding DNA: TGCAGTGCTAGAGATCAATCCGGGGGGAGCAATCAGCCCCAGCATTTT. Residues: CSARDQSGGSNQPQHF.

This clonotype was seen a few times. CDR3: CASNWGGTFF. The CDR3 nucleotides read TGTGCCAGCAACTGGGGGGGAACTTTCTTT. The chain has TRBV27 and TRBJ1-1; possibly TRBD1 for D (5 bases). Trimming removed 7 bases at V and 12 bases at J, with 12 bases between. Germline values: CDR1 MNHEY, CDR2 SMNVEV (reference sequence). The CDR3 spans 10 residues.

This clonotype was counted ten times or more. The chain recombines TRBV27 with TRBJ2-5; no clear D gene. CDR3 size: 15 residues. The germline V gene encodes CDR1 MNHEY and CDR2 SMNVEV (reference sequence). Deletions cut 6 bases from V and 0 bases from J, with 14 bases between. CDR3 DNA: TGTGCCAGCAGCCCCAGGTTCGAGTACCAAGAGACCCAGTACTTC. This encodes CASSPRFEYQETQYF.

This clonotype occurred a few times. A much larger clone sits a single nucleotide away, making a read error possible. The genes are TRBV7-9 and TRBJ2-1, with TRBD2 matching over 15 bases. The CDR3 has 20 amino acids. V shed 5 bases, J shed 3 bases, and the junction held 14 bases outside the gene matches. Germline assignment: CDR1 SEHNR and CDR2 FQNEAQ (reference sequence). The CDR3 loop reads CASSPRDPRTSGGGYNEQFF. CDR3 sequence (DNA): TGTGCCAGCAGCCCCAGGGATCCAAGGACTAGCGGGGGGGGCTACAATGAGCAGTTCTTC.